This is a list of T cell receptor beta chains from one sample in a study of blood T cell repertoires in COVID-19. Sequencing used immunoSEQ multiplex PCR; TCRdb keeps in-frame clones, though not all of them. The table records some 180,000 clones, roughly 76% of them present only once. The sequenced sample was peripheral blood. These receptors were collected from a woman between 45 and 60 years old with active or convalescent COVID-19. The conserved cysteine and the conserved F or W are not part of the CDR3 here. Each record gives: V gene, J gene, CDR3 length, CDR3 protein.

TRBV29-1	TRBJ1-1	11	SVEVGGLTEAF
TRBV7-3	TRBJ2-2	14	ASSLSRGGSTGELF
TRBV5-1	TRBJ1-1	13	ASSLNPGVDTEAF
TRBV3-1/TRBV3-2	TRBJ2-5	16	ASSKKRLAGGPGETQY
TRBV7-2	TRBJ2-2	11	ASSLAFVGELF
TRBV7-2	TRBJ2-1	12	ASSRTSAGREQF
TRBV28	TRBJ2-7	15	ASSFITGDRGAYEQY
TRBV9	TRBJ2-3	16	ASSVGLAGGSRTDTQY
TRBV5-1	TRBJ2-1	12	ASYRDGGYNEQF
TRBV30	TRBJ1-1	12	AWSGTGTNTEAF
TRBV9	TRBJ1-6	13	ASSARPQGNSPLH
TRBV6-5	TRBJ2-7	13	ASSFNGLAGDEQY
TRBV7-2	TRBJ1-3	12	ASSWDSSGNTIY
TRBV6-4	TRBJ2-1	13	ASSGRGGVVGEQF
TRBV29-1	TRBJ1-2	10	SGGTANYGYT
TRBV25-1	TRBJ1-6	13	ASSHGADYNSPLH
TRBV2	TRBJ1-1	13	ASSGGTEGNTEAF
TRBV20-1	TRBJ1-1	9	SGHRNTEAF
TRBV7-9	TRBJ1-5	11	ASSLGEFQPQH
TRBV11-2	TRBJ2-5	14	ASSSGTSGGFETQY
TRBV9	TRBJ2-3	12	ASSPRADPDTQY
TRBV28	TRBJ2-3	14	ASSSGTSGLADTQY
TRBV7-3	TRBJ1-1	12	ASTQGGGGTEAF
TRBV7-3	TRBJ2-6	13	ASSQGGSGANVLT